The rows below give T cell receptor beta chains drawn from one sample of a study of somatic mutations in T cells in chronic GVHD. The method was immunoSEQ multiplex PCR; TCRdb's version includes in-frame clones alone and lacks a portion of them. The data contain 11,000 to 15,000 clones, approximately 80% of them singletons. The sample comprised Vbeta20-negative CD4+ T cells from blood. Receptor source: a male patient in his fifties with chronic graft-versus-host disease. Some of these T cells may belong to the graft donor. Each CDR3 is given without its conserved first and last residue. The size field is filled for only some rows; it gives once, few, many or a size class.

abundance: NA
j_gene: TRBJ2-5
v_gene: TRBV27
CDR3aa: ASGSYPQETQY

abundance: once
j_gene: TRBJ1-1
v_gene: TRBV6-5
CDR3aa: ASSSPTGLNTEAF

abundance: NA
j_gene: TRBJ2-5
v_gene: TRBV6-5
CDR3aa: ASTLETQETQY

abundance: NA
j_gene: TRBJ1-5
v_gene: TRBV18
CDR3aa: ASSTGTGQPQH

abundance: few
j_gene: TRBJ1-5
v_gene: TRBV21-1
CDR3aa: ASSKHEGGSNQPQH

abundance: NA
j_gene: TRBJ1-5
v_gene: TRBV19
CDR3aa: ASSMNGIPVSNQPQH

abundance: NA
j_gene: TRBJ2-5
v_gene: TRBV5-4
CDR3aa: ATHSLREETQY

abundance: NA
j_gene: TRBJ2-7
v_gene: TRBV5-5
CDR3aa: ASSPAGTSLYEQY

abundance: NA
j_gene: TRBJ2-1
v_gene: TRBV7-6
CDR3aa: ASSLGIGQDSYNEQF

abundance: NA
j_gene: TRBJ2-5
v_gene: TRBV19
CDR3aa: ASSKRTGAQETQY

abundance: few
j_gene: TRBJ2-2
v_gene: TRBV28
CDR3aa: ASSLDRLNTGELF

abundance: NA
j_gene: TRBJ2-3
v_gene: TRBV10-3
CDR3aa: AISEGRDGDTQY

abundance: NA
j_gene: TRBJ2-2
v_gene: TRBV19
CDR3aa: ASSIQGRGTGELF

abundance: NA
j_gene: TRBJ2-2
v_gene: TRBV7-3
CDR3aa: ASSLSHTNTGELF

abundance: NA
j_gene: TRBJ2-2
v_gene: TRBV2
CDR3aa: ASSGVARNTGELF

abundance: NA
j_gene: TRBJ2-7
v_gene: TRBV6-5
CDR3aa: ASSTRDEQY

abundance: NA
j_gene: TRBJ2-2
v_gene: TRBV20-1
CDR3aa: SAKNTGELF

abundance: once
j_gene: TRBJ2-1
v_gene: TRBV9
CDR3aa: ASSVGGNSYNEQF

abundance: NA
j_gene: TRBJ1-2
v_gene: TRBV14
CDR3aa: ASSQGGQNYGYT

abundance: NA
j_gene: TRBJ1-5
v_gene: TRBV6-1
CDR3aa: ASSGTGNQPQH

abundance: NA
j_gene: TRBJ2-1
v_gene: TRBV10-3
CDR3aa: AISERVWRGDHNEQF

abundance: NA
j_gene: TRBJ2-5
v_gene: TRBV2
CDR3aa: ASSSIGEWRETQY

abundance: NA
j_gene: TRBJ1-3
v_gene: TRBV6-5
CDR3aa: ASSYSPDTSYTIY

abundance: NA
j_gene: TRBJ1-2
v_gene: TRBV20-1
CDR3aa: SASRTDGYT

abundance: NA
j_gene: TRBJ2-7
v_gene: TRBV29-1
CDR3aa: SVGWQGSYEQY

abundance: once
j_gene: TRBJ2-5
v_gene: TRBV7-6
CDR3aa: ASSPQGGGREETQY

abundance: NA
j_gene: TRBJ2-5
v_gene: TRBV7-6
CDR3aa: ASSSDREETQY

abundance: once
j_gene: TRBJ1-5
v_gene: TRBV18
CDR3aa: ASSPEPGQPQH

abundance: NA
j_gene: TRBJ2-7
v_gene: TRBV7-7
CDR3aa: ASSSDRPSLYEQY

abundance: NA
j_gene: TRBJ1-2
v_gene: TRBV6-5
CDR3aa: ASTSQGYGYT

abundance: NA
j_gene: TRBJ2-1
v_gene: TRBV7-9
CDR3aa: ASSLQGRDEQF

abundance: NA
j_gene: TRBJ2-1
v_gene: TRBV7-3
CDR3aa: ASSFIGGNEQF

abundance: NA
j_gene: TRBJ1-4
v_gene: TRBV30
CDR3aa: AWSSGTGSF

abundance: NA
j_gene: TRBJ1-1
v_gene: TRBV27
CDR3aa: ASRPTTVNTEAF

abundance: few
j_gene: TRBJ2-2
v_gene: TRBV2
CDR3aa: ASMRLMNTGELF

abundance: NA
j_gene: TRBJ2-1
v_gene: TRBV25-1
CDR3aa: ASLPDRGSYNEQF

abundance: NA
j_gene: TRBJ2-3
v_gene: TRBV12-5
CDR3aa: ASGSGDTQY

abundance: NA
j_gene: TRBJ2-5
v_gene: TRBV7-6
CDR3aa: ASSWDREETQY

abundance: NA
j_gene: TRBJ1-5
v_gene: TRBV15
CDR3aa: ATKMTGGQPQH

abundance: NA
j_gene: TRBJ1-4
v_gene: TRBV9
CDR3aa: ASSVAATNEKLF

abundance: NA
j_gene: TRBJ2-5
v_gene: TRBV18
CDR3aa: ASSPGTGGEETQY

abundance: NA
j_gene: TRBJ2-3
v_gene: TRBV6-5
CDR3aa: TSSYGRDRGRDTQY

abundance: NA
j_gene: TRBJ2-7
v_gene: TRBV10-3
CDR3aa: AISELSTGGGEQY

abundance: NA
j_gene: TRBJ1-2
v_gene: TRBV28
CDR3aa: ASIPGAEHGHT

abundance: NA
j_gene: TRBJ2-3
v_gene: TRBV7-2
CDR3aa: ASSSGADTQY

abundance: NA
j_gene: TRBJ1-1
v_gene: TRBV11-2
CDR3aa: ASSLLQANTEAF

abundance: few
j_gene: TRBJ1-5
v_gene: TRBV11-2
CDR3aa: ASSLGRGGQASLQPQH

abundance: NA
j_gene: TRBJ2-7
v_gene: TRBV10-3
CDR3aa: AIRPSSGRSSYEQY

abundance: NA
j_gene: TRBJ1-1
v_gene: TRBV27
CDR3aa: ASSSMPLYRGGTEAF